This T cell receptor (beta chain) comes out of a study of T cell changes during pregnancy in multiple sclerosis. This table comes from immunoSEQ multiplex PCR, and its TCRdb copy is limited to in-frame clones, with some not included. The table has some 51,000 clones, approximately 93% seen once. The V segment lost 0 bases and the J segment 3 bases; nucleotides outside the gene matches: 8. CDR1 is SGHRS, CDR2 YFSETQ, per germline. The CDR3 is made up of 18 amino acids. The sequence was collected from a female donor with multiple sclerosis, enrolled in a pregnancy study. Sequencing was performed on CD4+ T cells from peripheral blood mononuclear cells, taken in the first trimester of pregnancy. This sequence joins TRBV5-1 and TRBJ2-3; 12 nucleotides align to TRBD2. CDR3 DNA sequence: TGCGCCAGCAGCTTGGTCGCACTAGCGGGGGGCCTAACAGATACGCAGTATTTT. It yields the protein CASSLVALAGGLTDTQYF.